This is a list of T cell receptor beta chains from one sample in a study of identifying expanded T cells in peripheral blood. The assay was immunoSEQ multiplex PCR, and TCRdb's table has in-frame clones only and misses some. This table has 65,000 to 95,000 clones, about 87% appearing once. The material sequenced was blood. The origin of the receptors is a person between 18 and 75 years old in good health. CDR3s include the opening cysteine and the closing phenylalanine or tryptophan. A D gene is named only where the DNA matches it firmly. The size of a clone is reported for some rows only, either as once, few or many, or as a class for expanded clones.

-	TRBV5-1	-	TRBJ2-3	TGCGCCAGCAGCTTGATGGGACTTTTCACAGATACGCAGTATTTT	CASSLMGLFTDTQYF
few	TRBV5-1	-	TRBJ2-5	TGCGCCAGCAGCCACCCCGGAGGGGGCGGGGAGACCCAGTACTTC	CASSHPGGGGETQYF
-	TRBV6-4	TRBD1	TRBJ1-2	TGTGCCAGCAGTGTAGACGGGACAGGGGGAATCTATGGCTACACCTTC	CASSVDGTGGIYGYTF
-	TRBV18	-	TRBJ1-2	TGTGCCAGCTCACCAACTCCGGGTAACTATGGCTACACCTTC	CASSPTPGNYGYTF
-	TRBV4-1	-	TRBJ2-7	TGCGCCAGCAGCGAAACCGACAGTACCTACGAGCAGTACTTC	CASSETDSTYEQYF
-	TRBV9	-	TRBJ1-1	TGTGCCAGCAGCCCGGGCGACAGGAAGGTCACTGAAGCTTTCTTT	CASSPGDRKVTEAFF
-	TRBV6-5	-	TRBJ1-5	TGTGCCAGCAGTTCGAGTCCCTGGAGCAATCAGCCCCAGCATTTT	CASSSSPWSNQPQHF
-	TRBV7-7	-	TRBJ2-2	TGTGCCAGCCGCGGTCGGGGCGACGGGGAGCTGTTTTTT	CASRGRGDGELFF
-	TRBV5-1	-	TRBJ2-1	TGCGCCAGCAGCTTGGACAATGAGCAGTTCTTC	CASSLDNEQFF
-	TRBV11-2	TRBD1	TRBJ1-1	TGTGCCAGCAGCTTAGGGGGGACAGGGGCTCAAGCTTTCTTT	CASSLGGTGAQAFF
-	TRBV13	TRBD1	TRBJ1-2	TGTGCCAGCAGCTTAGTGACAGGGCGGGACTATGGCTACACCTTC	CASSLVTGRDYGYTF
-	TRBV7-8	-	TRBJ1-3	TGTGCCAGCAGCTTAGTGGGGGCGGAGTCACCCTCCTCTGGAAACACCATATATTTT	CASSLVGAESPSSGNTIYF
-	TRBV5-1	-	TRBJ1-4	TGCGCCAGCAGCTCAGGGTTTGGGAATGAAAAACTGTTTTTT	CASSSGFGNEKLFF
once	TRBV30	TRBD1	TRBJ1-2	TGTGCCTGGACGCGACAGGGGATTGGGTATGGCTACACCTTC	CAWTRQGIGYGYTF
-	TRBV30	-	TRBJ2-5	TGTGCCCACAGCCGGGACCAAGAGACCCAGTACTTC	CAHSRDQETQYF
-	TRBV7-9	-	TRBJ1-2	TGTGCCAGCAGCCCTAATGCCTGGACAGAAGCTGGCTACACCTTC	CASSPNAWTEAGYTF
-	TRBV19	-	TRBJ1-3	TGTGCCAGTAGTACACCAAATTCTGGAAACACCATATATTTT	CASSTPNSGNTIYF